The clone carrying this TCR beta chain was observed a few times. In the authors' methods: Amplifying reference gene primers gave estimates of nucleated cell counts. Repertoires were generated with immunoSEQ multiplex PCR, while TCRdb's copy carries only in-frame clones and drops some. The V and J calls and clone size were taken over from that table, and D and trimming were inferred from the DNA. The sample consists of 150,000 to 180,000 clones, roughly 80% of them appearing once. With 3 bases clipped from V and 6 bases from J, the junction kept 5 bases outside the gene matches. Germline loops: CDR1 SEHNR, CDR2 FQNEAQ (reference sequence). CDR3 length: 14 residues. This entry is derived from a study of blood T cell repertoires in COVID-19. Across the study: Sites across the United States, Italy and Spain contributed samples from acute and convalescent COVID-19. The analysed material was cDNA or gDNA that came from T cells, B-cell-depleted T cells, or PBMCs.

The sequence was obtained from a man aged 55 to 70 with acute or convalescent COVID-19. V and J are TRBV7-9 and TRBJ1-2; 9 bases are a match to TRBD1. The sequenced sample was peripheral blood. The chain's CDR3 is CASSFGQGIDGYTF. CDR3 sequence (DNA): TGTGCCAGCAGCTTCGGACAGGGGATTGATGGCTACACCTTC.